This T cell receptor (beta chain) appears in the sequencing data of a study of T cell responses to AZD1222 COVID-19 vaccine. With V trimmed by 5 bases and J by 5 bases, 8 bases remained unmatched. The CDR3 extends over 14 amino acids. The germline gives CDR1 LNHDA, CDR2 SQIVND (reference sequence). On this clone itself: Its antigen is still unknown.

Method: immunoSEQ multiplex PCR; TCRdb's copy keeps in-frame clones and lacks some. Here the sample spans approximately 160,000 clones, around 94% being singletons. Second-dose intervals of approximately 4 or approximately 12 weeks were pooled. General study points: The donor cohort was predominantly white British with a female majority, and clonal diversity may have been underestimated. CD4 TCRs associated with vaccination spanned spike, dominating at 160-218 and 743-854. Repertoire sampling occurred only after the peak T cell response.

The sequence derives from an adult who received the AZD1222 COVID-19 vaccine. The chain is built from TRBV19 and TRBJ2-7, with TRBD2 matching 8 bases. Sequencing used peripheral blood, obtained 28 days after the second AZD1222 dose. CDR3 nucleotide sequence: TGTGCCAGTAGTTCCCGAGCGGGAGTAGACGAGCAGTACTTC. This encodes CASSSRAGVDEQYF.